Listed here are 17 T cell receptor beta chains from one sample, sequenced in a study of shared clonotypes between healthy human individuals. The repertoire was sequenced with immunoSEQ multiplex PCR; TCRdb's copy has only in-frame clones and lacks some. The sample records a few million clones, 85% to 95% being singletons. Sequenced sample: naive CD4+ T cells from PBMCs. Stated subset: CD45RA+ positively selected. The origin of the receptors is a man younger than 30 in good health. Some clones in this sample may be carry-over from other donors' samples.

This chain uses TRBV5-4 with TRBJ1-1, with D possibly being TRBD1 (6 bases). CDR3 length equals 14 residues. CDR1 and CDR2 from the germline V gene are SGHNT and YYREEE (reference sequence). Trimming took off 0 bases at V and 4 bases at J, with 10 bases between the two ends. CDR3 in amino acids: CASSLAGGFTEAFF. In nucleotides, the CDR3 is TGTGCCAGCAGCTTGGCGGGGGGCTTCACTGAAGCTTTCTTT. The full variable domain, completed using reference TRBV5-4 and TRBJ1-1, is ETGVTQSPTHLIKTRGQQVTLRCSSQSGHNTVSWYQQALGQGPQFIFQYYREEENGRGNFPPRFSGLQFPNYSSELNVNALELDDSALYLCASSLAGGFTEAFFGQGTRLTVV.

Only one count was recorded for this clone. The chain is built from TRBV6-5 and TRBJ2-7; 7 positions agree with TRBD1. V dropped 5 bases and J dropped 6; count of bases not matched to a gene: 10. Germline CDR1 is MNHEY and CDR2 is SVGAGI. CDR3 length: 14 amino acids. The CDR3 nucleotides read TGTGCCAGCAGTAACAATCCGGGACAGACCGAGCAGTACTTC. It codes for CASSNNPGQTEQYF.

The chain couples TRBV19 to TRBJ1-4, with a possible D match to TRBD1 (6 bases). Germline V gives CDR1 LNHDA, CDR2 SQIVND (reference sequence). The CDR3 is made up of 13 amino acids. Trimming took off 6 bases at V and 8 bases at J, with 13 bases between the two ends. The CDR3 loop reads CASSALGGEKLFF. In DNA, the CDR3 is TGTGCCAGTAGCGCTTTAGGGGGGGAAAAACTGTTTTTT.

The CDR3 DNA reads TGTGCCAGCAGCTTGGACAGGCTGTCTGGGGCCAACGTCCTGACTTTC. Protein sequence: CASSLDRLSGANVLTF. The chain employs TRBV7-9 and TRBJ2-6, with 7 bases lining up with TRBD1. There are 16 residues in the CDR3. With V trimmed by 3 bases and J by 1 base, 3 bases remained unmatched. Germline CDR1 SEHNR, CDR2 FQNEAQ (reference sequence).

The chain carries TRBV28 and TRBJ1-3; D not resolved. CDR1 and CDR2 from the germline V gene are MDHEN and SYDVKM. V was pared by 5 bases and J by 2 bases, with 19 bases between. The CDR3 totals 17 residues. CDR3 sequence reads: CASSHGRWGDTGNTIYF. CDR3 coding DNA: TGTGCCAGCAGTCACGGCCGGTGGGGAGACACTGGAAACACCATATATTTT.

This chain connects TRBV2 to TRBJ2-2; the match to TRBD2 covers 9 bases. This CDR3 has 15 residues. J gave up 6 bases and V 1 base, and 3 bases lay outside the gene matches. Germline CDR1 reads SNHLY; CDR2 reads FYNNEI. As DNA, the CDR3 is TGTGCCAGCAGTGAAGATAGCGGGAGTGCCGGGGAGCTGTTTTTT. Translating gives CASSEDSGSAGELFF.

The J gene is TRBJ2-2, the V gene TRBV4-3; D may be TRBD1 or TRBD2 (5 bases each). Between the trimmed V and J ends, which lost 8 bases and 5 bases, there was a span of 12 bases. Germline CDR1 is LGHNA and CDR2 is YSLEER. This CDR3 is built from 13 residues. The CDR3 is CASSYGATGELFF. CDR3 sequence (DNA): TGCGCCAGCTCCTACGGGGCGACCGGGGAGCTGTTTTTT.

V is TRBV6-5 and J is TRBJ2-5; perhaps TRBD2 as D (6 bases). Germline V lookup: CDR1 MNHEY, CDR2 SVGAGI. This CDR3 contains 15 residues. V was pared by 7 bases and J by 3 bases, with 18 bases between. The CDR3 is CASTSLGGPEETQYF. The CDR3 DNA follows: TGTGCCAGCACCTCCCTAGGAGGGCCGGAAGAGACCCAGTACTTC.

This chain uses TRBV27 with TRBJ2-7; the D gene is possibly TRBD1 (5 bases). Germline V gives CDR1 MNHEY, CDR2 SMNVEV (reference sequence). The CDR3 has 14 residues. The ends were cut back, 4 bases at V and 1 base at J, with 11 bases in the middle. DNA of the CDR3: TGTGCCAGCAGTTCCGTTAGACAGTCCTACGAGCAGTACTTC. The encoded protein is CASSSVRQSYEQYF.

V gene TRBV2 combines with J gene TRBJ2-7; TRBD2 agrees at 12 bases. V dropped 10 bases and J dropped 0; count of bases not matched to a gene: 10. The germline gives CDR1 SNHLY, CDR2 FYNNEI. The CDR3 covers 16 residues. The CDR3 loop is CANLGTSGRDSYEQYF. CDR3 bases: TGTGCCAACCTGGGGACTAGCGGGCGCGACTCCTACGAGCAGTACTTC.

This clone appeared a few times. The identical CDR3 is also encoded by other nucleotide sequences in the sample. The rearrangement uses TRBV27 and TRBJ1-5, with D tentatively TRBD1 (5 bases). Germline V gives CDR1 MNHEY, CDR2 SMNVEV (reference sequence). The V end was cut by 5 bases, the J end by 2 bases, with 10 bases between. The CDR3 runs 14 residues. CDR3 coding DNA: TGTGCCAGCAGTCCGAGGGGCCGCAATCAGCCCCAGCATTTT. It yields the protein CASSPRGRNQPQHF.

There are a few counts of this clone. The rearrangement links TRBV4-1 to TRBJ1-2; D gene uncertain. The germline V gene has CDR1 MGHRA and CDR2 YSYEKL. The CDR3 is 12 amino acids. V was clipped by 0 bases and J by 4 bases, with 3 bases between them. The CDR3 protein is CASSQDFYGYTF. CDR3 bases: TGCGCCAGCAGCCAAGACTTCTATGGCTACACCTTC.

The genes are TRBV7-3 and TRBJ1-4; D is uncertain. CDR3 length: 13 residues. The germline gives CDR1 SGHTA, CDR2 FQGTGA. V was shortened by 6 bases and J by 8 bases, with 13 bases between the two germline ends. The CDR3 reads CASSWRGGEKLFF. The CDR3 DNA reads TGTGCCAGCAGTTGGCGGGGAGGGGAAAAACTGTTTTTT. The complete variable domain, with remaining parts taken from reference TRBV7-3 and TRBJ1-4, reads GAGVSQTPSNKVTEKGKYVELRCDPISGHTALYWYRQSLGQGPEFLIYFQGTGAADDSGLPNDRFFAVRPEGSVSTLKIQRTERGDSAVYLCASSWRGGEKLFFGSGTQLSVL.

This clone was seen only once. The chain combines TRBV7-2 with TRBJ2-7; D gene ambiguous. V dropped 7 bases and J dropped 6 bases, with 22 bases sitting between them. The CDR3 totals 15 residues. Germline CDR1 SGHTA, CDR2 FQGNSA. The CDR3 DNA reads as TGTGCCAGCAAGAAACTCCCCTCGTCGTTGAGCGAGCAGTACTTC. Encoded protein: CASKKLPSSLSEQYF.

CDR3 protein: CASSQIWAGARSPGANVLTF. The CDR3 DNA is TGCGCCAGCAGTCAAATCTGGGCCGGGGCCAGGTCGCCTGGGGCCAACGTCCTGACTTTC. This chain connects TRBV23-1 to TRBJ2-6; D possibly matches TRBD1 or TRBD2 (5 bases each). TRBV23-1 qualifies as an ORF whose function is uncertain. V lost 2 bases to trimming and J lost 2 bases, with 22 bases between them. This CDR3 is built from 20 residues.

This chain links TRBV7-3 with TRBJ1-1; D unclear. The CDR3 is 13 amino acids. The germline CDR1 and CDR2 sequences are SGHTA and FQGTGA. Trimming took off 2 bases at V and 7 bases at J, with 11 bases between the two ends. As DNA, the CDR3 is TGTGCCAGCAGCTTAGCCCGCGGCAGTGAAGCTTTCTTT. This codes for CASSLARGSEAFF. Looking up the rest from reference TRBV7-3 and TRBJ1-1 gives the full variable domain: GAGVSQTPSNKVTEKGKYVELRCDPISGHTALYWYRQSLGQGPEFLIYFQGTGAADDSGLPNDRFFAVRPEGSVSTLKIQRTERGDSAVYLCASSLARGSEAFFGQGTRLTVV.

To note about this clone: The sample has other DNA sequences that encode this CDR3 too. This sequence joins TRBV5-1 and TRBJ2-3; D may be TRBD2 (5 bases). CDR1 and CDR2 (germline): SGHRS, YFSETQ. V lost 0 bases to trimming and J lost 3 bases, with 11 bases between them. The CDR3 length is 15 residues. CDR3 residues: CASSLVLAGTDTQYF. CDR3 nucleotides: TGCGCCAGCAGCTTGGTGCTAGCAGGAACAGATACGCAGTATTTT.